This T cell receptor beta chain came from a study of cytomegalovirus exposure and HLA in healthy donors. Deletions cut 4 bases from V and 5 bases from J, with 12 bases between. This CDR3 spans 12 amino acids. Germline assignment: CDR1 SQVTM and CDR2 ANQGSEA. Vbeta (60) and Jbeta (13) primers were used in the PCR. Sequenced by immunoSEQ multiplex PCR; TCRdb stores in-frame clones only, minus some. The table includes 150,000 to 180,000 clones, 65% to 75% detected once. Sequencing was performed on PBMCs. The chain has TRBV29-1 and TRBJ2-7; no reliable D call. The sequence was collected from a man aged 25-45 years in good health and CMV-seronegative. The CDR3 reads CSVGQVQNEQYF. For the CDR3, the DNA is TGCAGCGTTGGGCAGGTCCAGAACGAGCAGTACTTC.